These 4 T cell receptor beta chains share one sample of origin, sequenced in a study of T cells after yellow fever vaccination. One entry per CDR3 protein, called by TCRdb with MiXCR from the 5' RACE reads. The sample includes 85,000 to 100,000 distinct CDR3 sequences, around 5.8% of them seen just once. The input for sequencing was CD8+ T cells sorted from PBMCs, taken 10 days after the yellow fever booster vaccination. The receptors originated from a young man who received the YFV17D yellow fever vaccine.

The chain links TRBV4-2 to TRBJ1-1, with 7 bases that match TRBD1. V was pared by 1 base and J by 1 base, with 3 bases of the junction left unmatched. In germline, CDR1 is LGHNA, CDR2 YNFKEQ. The CDR3 runs to 15 residues. CDR3 sequence (DNA): TGTGCCAGCAGCCAAGTTGCAGGGGGGAACACTGAAGCTTTCTTT. Amino acids: CASSQVAGGNTEAFF.

Many counts were recorded for this clonotype. The chain is built from TRBV4-2 and TRBJ2-3, with TRBD2 as a possible D gene (6 bases). Per the germline V gene, CDR1 is LGHNA and CDR2 is YNFKEQ. The V end lost 5 bases, the J end lost 1 base, and 19 bases lay between the germline ends. CDR3 length equals 17 residues. CDR3 bases: TGTGCCAGCAGCTCTCCGGTAGGCGGGGCGGGCACAGATACGCAGTATTTT. This encodes CASSSPVGGAGTDTQYF.

The V call is TRBV7-9, the J call TRBJ1-2; D call uncertain. Between the trimmed V and J ends, which lost 1 base and 8 bases, there was a span of 8 bases. The CDR3 consists of 12 residues. Germline V gene lookup returns CDR1 SEHNR and CDR2 FQNEAQ (reference sequence). CDR3 coding DNA: TGTGCCAGCAGCTTAGACGGTATCGGCTACACCTTC. Its protein is CASSLDGIGYTF.

V gene TRBV27 combines with J gene TRBJ1-5; maybe TRBD1 (5 bases). Trimming took 6 bases from V and 8 from J, leaving 17 bases between them. This CDR3 has 14 amino acids. Germline V gives CDR1 MNHEY, CDR2 SMNVEV (reference sequence). This chain's CDR3 is CASSPLGHPEPQHF. The CDR3 DNA reads TGTGCCAGCAGCCCCCTGGGGCACCCGGAGCCCCAGCATTTT.